This TCR beta chain was observed in a study of blood T cell repertoires in COVID-19. The wider study: Samples representing acute and convalescent COVID-19 were sourced from the United States, Italy and Spain. The cDNA or gDNA used as material had been derived from T cells, B-cell-depleted T cells, or PBMCs.

The CDR3 covers 15 residues. Study processing details: Estimation of nucleated cell counts relied on the amplification of reference gene primers. Sequencing used immunoSEQ multiplex PCR; TCRdb keeps in-frame clones, though not all of them. The V and J calls and the clone size are those of that table, but D and trimming were determined from the DNA. The sample lists about 170,000 clones; around 84% were seen once. The Seattle site enrolled patients during active infection and followed them longitudinally. Sequenced input: peripheral blood. The sequence was obtained from a woman aged 70-85 years with COVID-19, enrolled during active disease. The chain employs TRBV21-1 and TRBJ1-4; whether TRBD1, the table's D call, matches the DNA was not checked. TRBV21-1 is labeled a pseudogene. CDR3 in amino acids: CASSKQVNVIEKLFF. The CDR3 DNA follows: TGTGCCAGCAGCAAACAGGTTAACGTTATTGAAAAACTGTTTTTT.